This T cell receptor (beta chain) was profiled in a study of blood T cell repertoires in COVID-19. On the study more broadly: COVID-19 samples, acute and convalescent, were from the United States, Italy and Spain. From T cells, B-cell-depleted T cells, or PBMCs came the material, which was cDNA or gDNA.

Per the study methods: Reference gene primers were amplified, and this amplification served to estimate nucleated cell counts. Libraries were prepared by immunoSEQ multiplex PCR; TCRdb keeps only in-frame clonotypes and omits some of them. From that table come the V and J calls and clone size; the DNA was used to work out D and trimming. The repertoire includes roughly 100,000 clones, approximately 84% of them detected once, and 13% sits in the top ten. Trimming cost V 7 bases and J 5 bases, with 18 bases left between them. The V gene's germline CDR1 is LNHDA and CDR2 SQIVND (reference sequence). The CDR3 consists of 15 residues.

V and J are TRBV19 and TRBJ1-5; D call uncertain. The receptor was derived from a human donor in a cohort sampled during active or convalescent COVID-19. Sequencing was done on a sample of peripheral blood. CDR3 bases: TGTGCCAGTACCACACCGGGGATGGGAGATCAGCCCCAGCATTTT. This gives the protein CASTTPGMGDQPQHF.